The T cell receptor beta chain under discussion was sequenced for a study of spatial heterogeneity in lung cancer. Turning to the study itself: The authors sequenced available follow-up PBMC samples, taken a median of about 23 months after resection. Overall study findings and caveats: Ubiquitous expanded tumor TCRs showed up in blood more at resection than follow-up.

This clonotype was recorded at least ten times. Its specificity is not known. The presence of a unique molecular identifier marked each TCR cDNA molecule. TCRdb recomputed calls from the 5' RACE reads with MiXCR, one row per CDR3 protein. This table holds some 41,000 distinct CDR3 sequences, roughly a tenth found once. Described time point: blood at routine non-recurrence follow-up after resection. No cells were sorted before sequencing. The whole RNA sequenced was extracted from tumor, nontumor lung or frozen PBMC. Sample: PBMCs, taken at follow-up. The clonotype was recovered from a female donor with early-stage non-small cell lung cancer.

This CDR3 is CASSLEQAHEKLFF. CDR3 bases: TGTGCCAGCAGTTTAGAACAGGCCCATGAAAAACTGTTTTTT. This chain uses TRBV27 with TRBJ1-4; D possibly corresponds to TRBD1 (5 bases). In germline, CDR1 is MNHEY, CDR2 SMNVEV (reference sequence). The CDR3 extends over 14 amino acids. Trimming removed 2 bases at V and 6 bases at J, with 10 bases between.